The next 22 T cell receptor beta chains were all read from a single sample in a study of cytomegalovirus exposure and HLA in healthy donors. Use of 60 Vbeta and 13 Jbeta primers characterized the PCR. Some clones are missing from TCRdb's copy, which holds only in-frame ones; the method was immunoSEQ multiplex PCR. The sample shows some 150,000 clones, roughly 80% of them seen only once. The specimen was PBMCs. The receptors derive from a human donor in good health.

V usage is TRBV5-6 and J usage is TRBJ1-2; 7 positions match TRBD1. Germline V lookup: CDR1 SGHDT, CDR2 YYEEEE. The CDR3 has 15 amino acids. After removal of 5 bases from V and 0 bases from J, the junction contained 7 bases not matched to a gene. The CDR3 spells CASRRGQVANYGYTF. The CDR3 DNA is TGTGCCAGCAGACGCGGACAGGTTGCTAACTATGGCTACACCTTC.

The chain links TRBV5-8 to TRBJ1-3, with D unclear. The CDR3 sequence is 14 residues long. CDR1 is SGHTS and CDR2 is YDEGEE in the germline V gene. The V and J ends lost 0 bases and 2 bases respectively, with 6 bases between them. In DNA form, the CDR3 reads TGTGCCAGCAGCTTGGTGGCACCTGGAAACACCATATATTTT. It specifies CASSLVAPGNTIYF.

V usage is TRBV7-2 and J usage is TRBJ2-5; 7 nucleotides match TRBD1. V dropped 4 bases and J dropped 5; count of bases not matched to a gene: 4. CDR3 size: 13 residues. From germline, CDR1 is SGHTA and CDR2 FQGNSA. The CDR3 protein is CASSSKQGETQYF. The CDR3 nucleotides read TGTGCCAGCAGCTCCAAACAGGGGGAGACCCAGTACTTC.

The rearrangement joins TRBV4-1 to TRBJ2-7; TRBD1 might be the D (5 bases). The length of the CDR3 is 16 residues. Trimming removed 1 base from V and 2 bases from J, with 15 bases in between. CDR1 is MGHRA, CDR2 YSYEKL, per germline. DNA for the CDR3: TGCGCCAGCAGCCAAGGCGGACAACCCTTAACCTACGAGCAGTACTTC. As protein: CASSQGGQPLTYEQYF.

The V gene is TRBV7-9, the J gene TRBJ2-7; D gene uncertain. Germline CDR1 is SEHNR and CDR2 is FQNEAQ (reference sequence). Trimming took 1 base from V and 6 from J, leaving 4 bases between them. The length of the CDR3 is 11 residues. The CDR3 region has the DNA TGTGCCAGCAGCTTAGGGCCCGAGCAGTACTTC. This codes for CASSLGPEQYF.

A word on this clone: The junction differs from germline at one of its ends, possibly a read error. The chain employs TRBV5-4 and TRBJ1-1, with D possibly being TRBD1 (5 bases). The CDR3 runs to 14 residues. Germline V gene sequence: CDR1 SGHNT, CDR2 YYREEE (reference sequence). The CDR3 DNA sequence: TGTGCCAGCAGTCCGCCTATAGGGGAGGACGTATGGCTCTTT. It codes for CASSPPIGEDVWLF.

The V gene is TRBV6-6, the J gene TRBJ1-5; D uncertain. Germline loops: CDR1 MNHNY, CDR2 SVGAGI (reference sequence). CDR3 length: 14 amino acids. V was pared by 0 bases and J by 6 bases, with 9 bases between. The CDR3 coding sequence is TGTGCCAGCAGTTACTCCGTGACGGGTCAGCCCCAGCATTTT. It specifies CASSYSVTGQPQHF.

This clone was seen only a few times. The V and J genes are TRBV2 and TRBJ2-1, with TRBD2 identical over 7 bases. From germline, CDR1 is SNHLY and CDR2 FYNNEI. This CDR3 spans 15 amino acids. V gave up 3 bases and J gave up 4 bases; unmatched junction bases: 6. This CDR3 reads CASSDRRGSYNEQFF. The CDR3 DNA reads as TGTGCCAGCAGTGATAGGCGGGGGTCTTACAATGAGCAGTTCTTC.

The sample holds a few counts of this clone. This chain uses TRBV28 with TRBJ2-7, with 7 bases that match TRBD2. From germline, CDR1 is MDHEN and CDR2 SYDVKM. This CDR3 region has 15 residues. V shed 5 bases and J 0 bases; nucleotides not matched to a gene: 7. CDR3 nucleotide sequence: TGTGCCAGCAGTCCGCCGCGGGAGAGCTCCTACGAGCAGTACTTC. Protein: CASSPPRESSYEQYF.

The rearrangement uses TRBV5-1 and TRBJ2-7, with D hard to call. Germline CDR1 SGHRS, CDR2 YFSETQ. CDR3 length equals 13 residues. Trimming removed 5 bases at V and 0 bases at J, with 9 bases between. The CDR3 bases are TGCGCCAGCAGTAACGCAGGCTCCTACGAGCAGTACTTC. Its translation: CASSNAGSYEQYF. Based on the CDR3 plus reference TRBV5-1 and TRBJ2-7, the full variable domain is KAGVTQTPRYLIKTRGQQVTLSCSPISGHRSVSWYQQTPGQGLQFLFEYFSETQRNKGNFPGRFSGRQFSNSRSEMNVSTLELGDSALYLCASSNAGSYEQYFGPGTRLTVT.

The chain has TRBV5-4 and TRBJ2-7; 13 bases are a match to TRBD2. This CDR3 contains 16 residues. V gave up 4 bases and J gave up 7 bases; unmatched junction bases: 11. Germline V lookup: CDR1 SGHNT, CDR2 YYREEE (reference sequence). In DNA form, the CDR3 reads TGTGCCAGCAGCCCCCGGACTAGCGGGAGCTCAGAGGAGCAGTACTTC. Protein product: CASSPRTSGSSEEQYF.

The chain recombines TRBV6-1 with TRBJ1-5; D uncertain. CDR1 and CDR2 from the germline V gene are MNHNS and SASEGT. CDR3 length: 13 amino acids. Trimming left V 4 bases short and J 7 bases short, with 11 bases between. This CDR3 reads CASSVRSGQPQHF. As DNA, the CDR3 is TGTGCCAGCAGTGTTCGGAGCGGGCAGCCCCAGCATTTT.

The rearrangement joins TRBV5-6 to TRBJ1-2, with D perhaps TRBD1 (5 bases). The length of the CDR3 is 14 residues. V lost 5 bases, J lost 5 bases, and 16 bases lay in between. Germline-derived CDR1 and CDR2 are SGHDT and YYEEEE. CDR3 bases: TGTGCCAGCAGGGTACCAGGAGGGACGTATGGCTACACCTTC. This codes for CASRVPGGTYGYTF.

This clone was counted a single time. The V and J genes are TRBV7-9 and TRBJ1-2; possible D gene TRBD1, 5 bases. The ends were cut back, 1 base at V and 5 bases at J, with 23 bases in the middle. Germline CDR1 and CDR2: SEHNR and FQNEAQ (reference sequence). This CDR3 region has 18 residues. The CDR3 DNA reads as TGTGCCAGCAGCTTAGGACAGCAGGGTGGGTTTCACGGATATGGCTACACCTTC. The encoded protein is CASSLGQQGGFHGYGYTF.

The V call is TRBV7-6, the J call TRBJ2-7, with 12 positions matching TRBD2. The V gene end was trimmed by 5 bases and the J gene end by 5 bases; junction bases not matched to a gene: 13. This CDR3 comprises 17 residues. Germline V gene data show CDR1 as SGHVS and CDR2 as FNYEAQ. The CDR3 sequence is CASSARPSGRVADEQYF. The CDR3 nucleotides read TGTGCCAGCAGCGCCCGGCCTAGCGGGAGGGTAGCGGACGAGCAGTACTTC.

The chain combines TRBV19 with TRBJ2-7; a possible D gene is TRBD1 (5 bases). The germline V gene has CDR1 LNHDA and CDR2 SQIVND (reference sequence). The V end lost 5 bases, the J end lost 3 bases, and 14 bases lay between the germline ends. The CDR3 spans 14 residues. The CDR3, as DNA: TGTGCCAGTAGTCGATCAGGGTTGGGCTACGAGCAGTACTTC. Its protein product is CASSRSGLGYEQYF.

The V and J genes are TRBV4-3 and TRBJ2-1, with D hard to call. The CDR3 covers 16 residues. The germline gives CDR1 LGHNA, CDR2 YSLEER. V lost 4 bases and J lost 0, with 13 bases in between. The CDR3 loop reads CASSRAGGNSYNEQFF. For the CDR3, the DNA is TGCGCCAGCAGCCGAGCTGGCGGAAACTCCTACAATGAGCAGTTCTTC.

The rearrangement joins TRBV5-6 to TRBJ2-2; 8 bases agree with TRBD2. There are 16 residues in the CDR3. Germline values: CDR1 SGHDT, CDR2 YYEEEE. The trim removed 0 bases at V and 1 base at J, leaving 2 bases unmatched. The CDR3 region has the DNA TGTGCCAGCAGCTTGGCCCGGGAGGGGAACACCGGGGAGCTGTTTTTT. It encodes CASSLAREGNTGELFF.

This sequence joins TRBV28 and TRBJ1-2; D unclear. The germline CDR1 and CDR2 sequences are MDHEN and SYDVKM. V lost 2 bases and J 4 bases, leaving 14 bases between the germline ends. This CDR3 contains 15 residues. CDR3 residues: CASSLPRPSSYGYTF. Here the CDR3 DNA reads TGTGCCAGCAGTTTACCTCGTCCTAGCTCCTATGGCTACACCTTC.

This chain links TRBV7-2 with TRBJ1-3; D remains unclear. This CDR3 has 14 amino acids. Germline V CDR1 and CDR2: SGHTA, FQGNSA. V was trimmed by 1 base and J by 8 bases, leaving 12 bases between them. In DNA, the CDR3 is TGTGCCAGCAGCTTAGTCGGAGGGAGTGACACCATATATTTT. Amino acids: CASSLVGGSDTIYF.

V usage is TRBV25-1 and J usage is TRBJ1-5; TRBD1 matches at 7 bases. Germline-derived CDR1 and CDR2 are MGHDK and SYGVNS. Trimming took 4 bases from V and 4 from J; bases not matched to a gene: 4. The CDR3 runs 14 residues. The CDR3 coding sequence is TGTGCCAGCAGTGCAGACAGGGAGAATCAGCCCCAGCATTTT. Amino acid sequence: CASSADRENQPQHF.

The chain joins TRBV19 to TRBJ2-7; TRBD2 matches at 9 bases. V shed 0 bases, J shed 5 bases, and the junction held 8 bases outside the gene matches. Looked up from germline, CDR1 is LNHDA and CDR2 is SQIVND (reference sequence). The CDR3 has 16 residues. The CDR3 loop reads CASSIDAVTSGDEQYF. The CDR3 bases are TGTGCCAGTAGTATAGACGCGGTGACTAGCGGCGACGAGCAGTACTTC.